This T cell receptor beta chain is drawn from a study of monozygotic twins with inflammatory bowel disease. Overall study findings and caveats: The inverse Simpson measure of TCRbeta diversity was lower in IBD patients than in healthy co-twins. Twins with IBD had fewer clonotypes in common with others than healthy twins, particularly during disease activity.

To note about this clonotype: Its matching antigen is unknown.

During cDNA synthesis, UMIs that each contained a 6-nucleotide sample barcode were added by means of template switching. TCRdb processed the 5' RACE reads again and assigns one entry to each CDR3 protein, with no DNA. This sample's table reports approximately 330,000 distinct CDR3 sequences. Germline CDR1 is SGDLS and CDR2 is YYNGEE. This CDR3 is built from 14 residues. The source material was blood. The rearrangement links TRBV9 to TRBJ2-1; TCRdb lists TRBD2, though no DNA is available to test this call. The receptor's source is a human donor with ulcerative colitis or Crohn's disease, or a healthy co-twin of an affected twin (not recorded which). The chain's CDR3 is CASSVERSVDEQFF. The whole variable domain, filled in from reference TRBV9 and TRBJ2-1, reads DSGVTQTPKHLITATGQRVTLRCSPRSGDLSVYWYQQSLDQGLQFLIQYYNGEERAKGNILERFSAQQFPDLHSELNLSSLELGDSALYFCASSVERSVDEQFFGPGTRLTVL.